This is a list of T cell receptor beta chains from one sample in a study of T cells of healthy individuals. TCRdb re-analysed the 5' RACE reads in MiXCR, keeping a single row per CDR3 protein. The sample lists roughly 87,000 distinct CDR3 sequences, 15% to 20% occurring once. Source of these receptors: a human donor in good health. Each CDR3 is given with its conserved first and last residue. D genes are given only for firm matches. Clone size is stated in some rows and not others, as once, few, many or a class when expanded.

clone_size	j_call	d_call	v_call	cdr3_aa	cdr3_nt
NA	TRBJ1-3	NA	TRBV7-9	CASSLSYPFSGNTIYF	TGTGCCAGCAGCTTATCTTACCCGTTCTCTGGAAACACCATATATTTT
NA	TRBJ2-7	TRBD1	TRBV6-2/TRBV6-3	CASTVTGGGYEQYF	TGTGCCAGCACCGTCACAGGGGGCGGCTACGAGCAGTACTTC
few	TRBJ1-2	NA	TRBV6-2/TRBV6-3	CASTHSRGSGYGYTF	TGTGCCAGCACCCATTCCAGGGGAAGTGGCTATGGCTACACCTTC
many	TRBJ2-3	NA	TRBV5-6	CASRYDFRSPTDTQYF	TGTGCCAGCAGATACGATTTCCGGTCCCCCACAGATACGCAGTATTTT
few	TRBJ2-3	NA	TRBV6-2/TRBV6-3	CASSYNGISSTDTQYF	TGTGCCAGCAGTTACAATGGCATATCTAGCACAGATACGCAGTATTTT
many	TRBJ2-1	NA	TRBV19	CASRERGNGYGEQFF	TGTGCCAGTAGGGAGAGGGGAAATGGTTACGGTGAGCAGTTCTTC
NA	TRBJ2-1	NA	TRBV3-1	CASSQVGSYNEQFF	TGTGCCAGCAGCCAGGTCGGCTCCTACAATGAGCAGTTCTTC
few	TRBJ1-6	NA	TRBV9	CASSVVYGSPLHF	TGTGCCAGCAGCGTAGTTTATGGTTCACCCCTCCACTTT
many	TRBJ1-5	NA	TRBV12-3/TRBV12-4	CASSLGQINQPQHF	TGTGCCAGCAGTTTAGGACAGATAAATCAGCCCCAGCATTTT
few	TRBJ2-5	NA	TRBV7-9	CASSFSGPWGQETQYF	TGTGCCAGCAGCTTCTCGGGCCCCTGGGGGCAAGAGACCCAGTACTTC
few	TRBJ2-7	NA	TRBV9	CASSTRDLSASEQYF	TGTGCCAGCAGCACCAGGGACCTGTCGGCCTCCGAGCAGTACTTC